A single sample gave rise to the 14 T cell receptor beta chains below, sequenced in a study of blood T cell repertoires in COVID-19. Assay used: immunoSEQ multiplex PCR; TCRdb lists only in-frame clones, some missing. The sample records some 520,000 clones, 89% being singletons. Sequencing was carried out using peripheral blood. Source of these receptors: a man aged 18 to 30 with COVID-19, enrolled during active disease.

The V gene is TRBV19, the J gene TRBJ2-2, with D possibly being TRBD1 (6 bases). CDR1 is LNHDA, CDR2 SQIVND, per germline (reference sequence). Between the trimmed V and J ends, which lost 5 bases and 4 bases, there was a span of 11 bases. CDR3 size: 14 residues. CDR3 sequence: CASSPGQFTGELFF. In DNA, the CDR3 is TGTGCCAGTAGTCCCGGACAGTTCACCGGGGAGCTGTTTTTT.

V and J are TRBV2 and TRBJ1-1; D is perhaps TRBD1 (6 bases). CDR3 length: 14 amino acids. Germline-derived CDR1 and CDR2 are SNHLY and FYNNEI. Deletions cut 2 bases from V and 3 bases from J, with 10 bases between. The DNA for the CDR3 is TGTGCCAGCAGTGAAAGCAGGGGACACACTGAAGCTTTCTTT. This gives the protein CASSESRGHTEAFF.

The chain combines TRBV11-2 with TRBJ2-5; D is uncertain. V lost 5 bases and J lost 0, with 13 bases in between. CDR1 is SGHAT, CDR2 FQNNGV, per germline. CDR3 length: 15 amino acids. CDR3 protein: CASSPILLYQETQYF. The CDR3 DNA reads TGTGCCAGCAGCCCTATCCTACTGTACCAAGAGACCCAGTACTTC. Using reference TRBV11-2 and TRBJ2-5 for the parts outside the CDR3, the full variable domain is EAGVAQSPRYKIIEKRQSVAFWCNPISGHATLYWYQQILGQGPKLLIQFQNNGVVDDSQLPKDRFSAERLKGVDSTLKIQPAKLEDSAVYLCASSPILLYQETQYFGPGTRLLVL.

The genes are TRBV9 and TRBJ2-1; 11 nucleotides line up with TRBD2. V lost 7 bases to trimming and J lost 5 bases; unmatched junction nucleotides: 8. CDR1 and CDR2 from the germline V gene are SGDLS and YYNGEE. CDR3 length: 15 amino acids. CDR3: CASGTSGSAHNEQFF. CDR3 in DNA: TGTGCCAGCGGAACTAGCGGGAGTGCCCACAATGAGCAGTTCTTC.

This chain links TRBV19 with TRBJ2-7; D is unclear. V lost 2 bases, J lost 4 bases, and 9 bases lay in between. The CDR3 has 13 residues. CDR1 is LNHDA and CDR2 is SQIVND in the germline V gene (reference sequence). The CDR3 spells CASSISPLYEQYF. The DNA for the CDR3 is TGTGCCAGTAGTATATCCCCCCTTTACGAGCAGTACTTC.

The chain uses TRBV5-8 and TRBJ1-2, with 8 bases lining up with TRBD1. This CDR3 contains 15 residues. V shed 1 base and J 4 bases; nucleotides not matched to a gene: 6. The germline V gene encodes CDR1 SGHTS and CDR2 YDEGEE. CDR3: CASSLWGQEGYGYTF. The CDR3, as DNA: TGTGCCAGCAGCTTGTGGGGACAGGAGGGCTATGGCTACACCTTC.

This rearrangement joins TRBV4-2 to TRBJ1-5; 7 nucleotides line up with TRBD1. There are 17 residues in the CDR3. Germline V gene lookup returns CDR1 LGHNA and CDR2 YNFKEQ. The V gene end was trimmed by 0 bases and the J gene end by 4 bases; junction bases not matched to a gene: 9. CDR3 nucleotide sequence: TGTGCCAGCAGCCAAGAAGTGGTGGCAGGGGGAAATCAGCCCCAGCATTTT. Translating gives CASSQEVVAGGNQPQHF.

The V and J genes are TRBV5-1 and TRBJ1-2; D is ambiguous. The CDR3 has 13 amino acids. V lost 1 base, J lost 0 bases, and 4 bases lay in between. The germline V gene encodes CDR1 SGHRS and CDR2 YFSETQ. The chain's CDR3 is CASSLTANYGYTF. For the CDR3, the DNA is TGCGCCAGCAGCTTGACAGCTAACTATGGCTACACCTTC.

This chain joins TRBV20-1 and TRBJ2-5; D gene ambiguous. This CDR3 comprises 10 residues. Deletions cut 5 bases from V and 6 bases from J, with 7 bases between. Germline V gives CDR1 DFQATT, CDR2 SNEGSKA (reference sequence). The CDR3, as DNA: TGCAGTGCTCCGCTAAAGACCCAGTACTTC. This sequence encodes CSAPLKTQYF.

This rearrangement joins TRBV24-1 to TRBJ2-3; the match to TRBD1 covers 8 bases. CDR3 length: 16 residues. Looked up from germline, CDR1 is KGHDR and CDR2 is SFDVKD. Trimming cost V 4 bases and J 6 bases; bases outside gene matches: 11. CDR3 DNA: TGTGCCACCAGTGAAGGGACAGGAGTCTCTCTGGATACGCAGTATTTT. Protein sequence: CATSEGTGVSLDTQYF.

The genes are TRBV14 and TRBJ1-4, with TRBD1 matching over 7 bases. The CDR3 is 15 residues long. From germline, CDR1 is SGHDN and CDR2 FVKESK. J gave up 7 bases and V 5 bases, and 10 bases lay outside the gene matches. CDR3: CASSSTNRGSEKLFF. DNA for the CDR3: TGTGCCAGCAGCTCGACAAACAGGGGCAGTGAAAAACTGTTTTTT.

The chain employs TRBV2 and TRBJ2-2; 9 bases agree with TRBD2. Germline V gene lookup returns CDR1 SNHLY and CDR2 FYNNEI. Losses at the gene ends were 8 bases for V and 6 bases for J; bases not matched to a gene: 7. The CDR3 has 14 residues. The CDR3 coding sequence is TGTGCCAGCGATATAGCGGGAGAGGCCGGGGAGCTGTTTTTT. It specifies CASDIAGEAGELFF.

This chain links TRBV7-9 with TRBJ2-1, with 8 bases matching TRBD1. Germline values: CDR1 SEHNR, CDR2 FQNEAQ (reference sequence). J lost 5 bases, V lost 4 bases, and 7 bases had no gene match. The CDR3 is 15 amino acids. The CDR3 here is CASSSRTGKDNEQFF. CDR3 nucleotide sequence: TGTGCCAGCAGCTCAAGGACAGGGAAGGACAATGAGCAGTTCTTC.

The chain carries TRBV6-5 and TRBJ1-4; 7 bases line up with TRBD1. Germline assignment: CDR1 MNHEY and CDR2 SVGAGI. The length of the CDR3 is 14 residues. V was clipped by 5 bases and J by 6 bases; unmatched bases: 6. This CDR3 reads CASSRDRLDEKLFF. The CDR3 bases are TGTGCCAGCAGTAGGGACAGACTCGATGAAAAACTGTTTTTT.